This T cell receptor beta chain was identified during a study of CD4+ T cells in melanoma. Study outcomes and limitations: Neoantigen-specific CD4+ T cells in melanoma reportedly had diverse differentiation states. A reported correlation linked neoantigen-specific CD4+ T cells to CD8+, macrophage and B cell function.

This CDR3 has 13 residues. Trimming removed 1 base from V and 4 bases from J, with 5 bases in between. Germline V gives CDR1 SNHLY, CDR2 FYNNEI. Method: immunoSEQ multiplex PCR; TCRdb's copy keeps in-frame clones and lacks some. The repertoire holds about 50,000 clones, roughly nine tenths seen once, with about an eighth in the top ten. A remark on this clone: Its specificity is unknown.

This clonotype was sampled from a human donor with melanoma. The rearrangement joins TRBV2 to TRBJ1-3; D ambiguous. The sample comprised peripheral blood. CDR3 nucleotide sequence: TGTGCCAGCAGTGAAGACAGAGGAAACACCATATATTTT. This translates into CASSEDRGNTIYF.